This record looks at one T cell receptor beta chain sequence and its context. This CDR3 region has 14 residues. Losses at the gene ends were 8 bases for V and 6 bases for J; bases not matched to a gene: 4. Germline V gene data show CDR1 as SGHRS and CDR2 as YFSETQ. This sample is drawn from a study of OX40 agonist ivuxolimab in advanced cancers. Study-wide context: Given to patients was ivuxolimab, an agonistic anti-OX40 (CD134) antibody. Hepatocellular carcinoma, melanoma, renal cell or head and neck cancer affected the dose-escalation patients. Past anti-PD-1, anti-PD-L1 or anti-CTLA-4 therapy was accepted, and 30% to 50% had received some.

The repertoire was sequenced with immunoSEQ multiplex PCR; TCRdb's copy has only in-frame clones and lacks some. The sample records more than 15,000 clones, about three quarters being singletons. Any history of autoimmune disease or systemic immunosuppression disqualified patients. The chain couples TRBV5-1 to TRBJ2-2; TRBD2 agrees at 13 bases. The specimen comprised CD4+ or CD8+ T cells sorted from blood, sampled in a trial of the OX40 agonist ivuxolimab. This receptor was identified in an adult with an advanced solid tumor such as melanoma, head and neck, liver or kidney cancer. In DNA form, the CDR3 reads TGCGCCAGACTGGGACTAGCGGGACCCGGGGAGCTGTTTTTT. This sequence encodes CARLGLAGPGELFF.